The TCR beta chain described here comes from a study of patients and donors after allogeneic stem cell transplantation. The sample holds a few counts of this clonotype. With 3 bases clipped from V and 3 bases from J, the junction kept 5 bases outside the gene matches. The germline gives CDR1 DFQATT, CDR2 SNEGSKA (reference sequence). This CDR3 is built from 14 residues. A single record per CDR3 protein comes from TCRdb applying MiXCR to the RT-PCR reads. Altogether some 60,000 distinct CDR3 sequences are present, 13% being singletons, with the ten largest covering over 25%. Sequencing used blood, either unsorted or a sorted T cell fraction (not recorded which). This sequence joins TRBV20-1 and TRBJ2-1; 7 nucleotides agree with TRBD2. The clonotype was recovered from a human donor who was either an allogeneic HSCT recipient or a stem cell or donor lymphocyte infusion donor (not recorded which). It is not recorded whose cells these are; they may come from a transplant donor. This chain's CDR3 is CSARSPSGYNEQFF. The CDR3, as DNA: TGCAGTGCTAGGAGTCCTAGCGGCTACAATGAGCAGTTCTTC.